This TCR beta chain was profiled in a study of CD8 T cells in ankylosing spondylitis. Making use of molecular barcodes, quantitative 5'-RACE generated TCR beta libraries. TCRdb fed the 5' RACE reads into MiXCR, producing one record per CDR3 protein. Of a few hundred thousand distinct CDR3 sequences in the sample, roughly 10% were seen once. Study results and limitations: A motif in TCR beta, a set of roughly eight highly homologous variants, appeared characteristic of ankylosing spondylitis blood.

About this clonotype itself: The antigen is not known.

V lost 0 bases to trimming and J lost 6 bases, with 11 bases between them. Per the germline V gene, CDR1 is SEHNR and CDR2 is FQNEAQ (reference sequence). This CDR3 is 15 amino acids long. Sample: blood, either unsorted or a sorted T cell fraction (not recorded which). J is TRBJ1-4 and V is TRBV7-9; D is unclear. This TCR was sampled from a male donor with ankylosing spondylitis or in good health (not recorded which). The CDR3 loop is CASSLAGQKDEKLFF. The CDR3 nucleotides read TGTGCCAGCAGCTTAGCGGGTCAGAAAGATGAAAAACTGTTTTTT.